A single sample is the source of the 18 T cell receptor beta chains below, sequenced in a study of T cell changes during pregnancy in multiple sclerosis. Repertoires were generated with immunoSEQ multiplex PCR, while TCRdb's copy carries only in-frame clones and drops some. Among about 74,000 clones, just over 90% were seen once, and the ten largest hold approximately 1.5%. The input for sequencing was peripheral blood, taken in the third trimester of pregnancy. The receptors were gathered from a female donor with multiple sclerosis, enrolled in a pregnancy study.

This chain links TRBV28 with TRBJ1-5, with TRBD1 matching over 8 bases. CDR3 size: 15 residues. V gave up 5 bases and J gave up 6 bases; unmatched junction bases: 9. Germline V CDR1 and CDR2: MDHEN, SYDVKM. In nucleotides, the CDR3 is TGTGCCAGCAGTCCGGAGACAGGGGAGCGTCAGCCCCAGCATTTT. It is translated as CASSPETGERQPQHF.

The rearrangement uses TRBV6-5 and TRBJ1-1; a possible D gene is TRBD1 (5 bases). The CDR3 is made up of 13 amino acids. Per germline, CDR1 MNHEY and CDR2 SVGAGI. With 6 bases removed from V and 4 bases from J, the gap between germline ends came to 12 bases. CDR3: CASRRAGSTEAFF. The CDR3 DNA reads TGTGCCAGCAGACGGGCAGGGTCCACTGAAGCTTTCTTT.

The chain recombines TRBV28 with TRBJ1-3; 12 bases align to TRBD1. The V segment lost 5 bases and the J segment 4 bases; nucleotides outside the gene matches: 6. Per the germline V gene, CDR1 is MDHEN and CDR2 is SYDVKM. This CDR3 region has 16 residues. The CDR3 region is CASSTPGQGAGNTIYF. The CDR3 DNA is TGTGCCAGCAGTACCCCGGGACAGGGGGCAGGAAACACCATATATTTT.

The chain uses TRBV18 and TRBJ1-6; possibly TRBD1 for D (5 bases). Per germline, CDR1 KGHSH and CDR2 LQKENI. V was cut by 4 bases and J by 9 bases, with 10 bases left in between. The CDR3 has 13 amino acids. This CDR3 is CASSQGNPSPLHF. In DNA, the CDR3 is TGTGCCAGCTCACAGGGGAACCCTTCACCCCTCCACTTT.

This clone appeared once. The chain is built from TRBV6-1 and TRBJ1-5; TRBD1 matches 7 bases. CDR1 MNHNS and CDR2 SASEGT come from the germline V gene. V lost 6 bases, J lost 2 bases, and 7 bases stayed unmatched. The CDR3 spans 15 residues. The CDR3 region has the DNA TGTGCCAGCAGGGGAATAGGGGGCGGCAATCAGCCCCAGCATTTT. Translated: CASRGIGGGNQPQHF.

The chain combines TRBV14 with TRBJ1-4; D unresolved. The CDR3 totals 13 residues. In germline, CDR1 is SGHDN, CDR2 FVKESK. Trimming stripped 4 bases from V and 8 bases from J, with 11 bases between. In DNA form, the CDR3 reads TGTGCCAGCAGCCCCCTAGACGGGGAAAAACTGTTTTTT. Its protein is CASSPLDGEKLFF.

This clone was counted once. The V call is TRBV6-1, the J call TRBJ2-5; tentatively, D is TRBD2 (6 bases). There are 13 residues in the CDR3. V lost 6 bases and J lost 4, with 12 bases in between. Germline V CDR1 and CDR2: MNHNS, SASEGT. The CDR3 reads CASSVAGRETQYF. CDR3 coding DNA: TGTGCCAGCAGCGTCGCCGGGAGAGAGACCCAGTACTTC.

The chain is built from TRBV7-2 and TRBJ2-2; 7 nucleotides align to TRBD1. The V gene's germline CDR1 is SGHTA and CDR2 FQGNSA. V lost 3 bases and J lost 6; bases outside the gene matches: 16. The CDR3 is 18 residues long. CDR3 residues: CASSFYPQGQRVAGELFF. In nucleotides, the CDR3 is TGTGCCAGCAGCTTCTATCCCCAGGGACAGAGGGTTGCCGGGGAGCTGTTTTTT.

The chain has TRBV18 and TRBJ1-5; D gene uncertain. V shed 1 base and J shed 5 bases, with 12 bases lying between them. The CDR3 consists of 15 residues. Germline V gives CDR1 KGHSH, CDR2 LQKENI. The CDR3, as DNA: TGTGCCAGCTCACCACGGTCGGGGTTCGATCAGCCCCAGCATTTT. This codes for CASSPRSGFDQPQHF.

The chain combines TRBV9 with TRBJ2-3; perhaps TRBD1 as D (6 bases). Per germline, CDR1 SGDLS and CDR2 YYNGEE. With 2 bases removed from V and 0 bases from J, the gap between germline ends came to 7 bases. This CDR3 spans 14 amino acids. The CDR3 here is CASSVGQSTDTQYF. Here the CDR3 DNA reads TGTGCCAGCAGCGTGGGACAAAGCACAGATACGCAGTATTTT.

This chain connects TRBV4-1 to TRBJ1-5, with 7 bases aligning to TRBD1. The CDR3 is made up of 16 amino acids. Germline assignment: CDR1 MGHRA and CDR2 YSYEKL. V was clipped by 1 base and J by 2 bases; unmatched bases: 5. The CDR3 is CASSQAPGTGNQPQHF. CDR3 bases: TGCGCCAGCAGCCAAGCTCCAGGGACAGGCAATCAGCCCCAGCATTTT.

The chain combines TRBV10-3 with TRBJ1-1; unclear D gene. With 4 bases removed from V and 5 bases from J, the gap between germline ends came to 11 bases. Germline-derived CDR1 and CDR2 are ENHRY and SYGVKD. The CDR3 contains 13 residues. For the CDR3, the DNA is TGTGCCATCAGTGTAGAAAGGGAGACTGAAGCTTTCTTT. The encoded protein is CAISVERETEAFF.

A single count supports this clone. The chain joins TRBV2 to TRBJ2-5; D may be TRBD1 (6 bases). The CDR3 length is 11 residues. Germline V lookup: CDR1 SNHLY, CDR2 FYNNEI. V was pared by 9 bases and J by 3 bases, with 8 bases between. The CDR3 here is CARQGEETQYF. The DNA of the CDR3 is TGTGCCAGACAGGGAGAAGAGACCCAGTACTTC.

This chain connects TRBV7-6 to TRBJ2-7, with D possibly matching TRBD1 (6 bases). V was pared by 4 bases and J by 7 bases, with 8 bases between. Germline lookup yields CDR1 SGHVS and CDR2 FNYEAQ. The CDR3 loop spans 11 amino acids. CDR3 protein: CASSSQGEQYF. Written as DNA, the CDR3 is TGTGCCAGCAGCTCCCAGGGGGAGCAGTACTTC.

The V and J genes are TRBV9 and TRBJ2-7; tentatively, D is TRBD1 (7 bases). The V gene lost 3 bases and the J gene lost 4 bases, with 17 bases spanning the gap. The germline V gene encodes CDR1 SGDLS and CDR2 YYNGEE. This CDR3 contains 15 residues. CDR3: CASSGGGREAYEQYF. The CDR3 region has the DNA TGTGCCAGCAGCGGAGGGGGCAGGGAGGCTTACGAGCAGTACTTC. The full variable domain, completed using reference TRBV9 and TRBJ2-7, is DSGVTQTPKHLITATGQRVTLRCSPRSGDLSVYWYQQSLDQGLQFLIQYYNGEERAKGNILERFSAQQFPDLHSELNLSSLELGDSALYFCASSGGGREAYEQYFGPGTRLTVT.

The chain is built from TRBV27 and TRBJ1-4; a weak D match, TRBD1 (5 bases). Germline V gene sequence: CDR1 MNHEY, CDR2 SMNVEV (reference sequence). V was cut by 4 bases and J by 2 bases, with 14 bases left in between. CDR3 size: 16 residues. The CDR3 sequence: CASSWAPGSTNEKLFF. For the CDR3, the DNA is TGTGCCAGCAGTTGGGCCCCAGGGTCCACTAATGAAAAACTGTTTTTT.

The rearrangement joins TRBV14 to TRBJ1-1; tentatively, D is TRBD1 (5 bases). Trimming cost V 3 bases and J 6 bases, with 11 bases left between them. Germline V gene lookup returns CDR1 SGHDN and CDR2 FVKESK. This CDR3 has 13 residues. In DNA, the CDR3 is TGTGCCAGCAGCCAGTTACGCAGGGCTGAAGCTTTCTTT. Translating gives CASSQLRRAEAFF.

The chain couples TRBV2 to TRBJ2-1; tentatively, D is TRBD1 (6 bases). Trimming removed 7 bases from V and 3 bases from J, with 13 bases in between. Germline V gene lookup returns CDR1 SNHLY and CDR2 FYNNEI. The CDR3 length is 14 residues. This CDR3 is CASTPSRGYNEQFF. Written as DNA, the CDR3 is TGTGCCAGCACCCCGAGCAGGGGCTACAATGAGCAGTTCTTC.